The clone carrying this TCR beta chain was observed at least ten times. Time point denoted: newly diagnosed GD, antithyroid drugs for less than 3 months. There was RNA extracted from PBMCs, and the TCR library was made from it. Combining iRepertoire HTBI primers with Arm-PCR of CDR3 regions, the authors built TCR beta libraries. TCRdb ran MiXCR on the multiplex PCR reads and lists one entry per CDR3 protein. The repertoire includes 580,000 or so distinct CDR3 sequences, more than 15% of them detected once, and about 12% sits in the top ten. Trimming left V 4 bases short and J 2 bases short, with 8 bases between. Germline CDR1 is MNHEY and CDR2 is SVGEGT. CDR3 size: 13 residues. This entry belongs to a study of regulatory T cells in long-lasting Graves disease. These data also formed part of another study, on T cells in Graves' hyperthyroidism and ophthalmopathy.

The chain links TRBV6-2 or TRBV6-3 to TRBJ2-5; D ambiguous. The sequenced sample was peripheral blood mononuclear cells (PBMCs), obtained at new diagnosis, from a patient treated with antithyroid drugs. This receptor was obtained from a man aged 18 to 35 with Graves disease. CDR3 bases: TGTGCCAGCAGTTCGACCAGACAAGAGACCCAGTACTTC. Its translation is CASSSTRQETQYF.